The subject of this entry is one TCR beta chain. These data originate in a study of blood T cell repertoires in COVID-19. About the study: Material from acute and convalescent COVID-19 was sourced from the United States, Italy and Spain. T cells, B-cell-depleted T cells, or PBMCs provided the cDNA or gDNA that served as material.

In the original processing: By means of reference gene primer amplification, nucleated cell counts were estimated. Assay used: immunoSEQ multiplex PCR; TCRdb lists only in-frame clones, some missing. Clone size and V and J calls were adopted from that table, with D and trimming inferred from the DNA. Seen here are fewer than 450,000 clones, 88% observed once, and the top ten hold over 9.5%. This CDR3 region has 16 residues. V lost 4 bases to trimming and J lost 2 bases; unmatched junction nucleotides: 7. CDR1 and CDR2 from the germline V gene are SGHNT and YYREEE (reference sequence). Seattle participants joined during active infection and were tracked over time.

This sequence originates from a woman between 45 and 60 years old with COVID-19, enrolled during active disease. The chain carries TRBV5-4 and TRBJ1-2; TRBD1 matches at 11 bases. The sample comprised peripheral blood. The chain's CDR3 is CASSTGGDRGNYGYTF. In nucleotides, the CDR3 is TGTGCCAGCAGCACGGGTGGGGACAGGGGGAACTATGGCTACACCTTC.